This T cell receptor (beta chain) was identified during a study of blood T cell repertoires in COVID-19. The data were produced by immunoSEQ multiplex PCR, yet TCRdb's version contains in-frame clones alone and is incomplete. Of 210,000 or so clones listed, 75% to 90% were seen once; the top ten hold about 3.5%. The CDR3 spans 16 residues. Germline CDR1 is MGHRA and CDR2 is YSYEKL. With 3 bases removed from V and 6 bases from J, the gap between germline ends came to 15 bases. The study recruited exposed participants who had met a COVID-19 case within 2 weeks before entry. Input material: PBMCs or T cells enriched from blood (not recorded which). This chain connects TRBV4-1 to TRBJ1-6; D unresolved. The clonotype was recovered from a woman younger than 45 who had been exposed to COVID-19. CDR3 sequence (DNA): TGCGCCAGCAGCCACAGCACGGGGTCGTCTAATTCACCCCTCCACTTT. Its protein product is CASSHSTGSSNSPLHF.